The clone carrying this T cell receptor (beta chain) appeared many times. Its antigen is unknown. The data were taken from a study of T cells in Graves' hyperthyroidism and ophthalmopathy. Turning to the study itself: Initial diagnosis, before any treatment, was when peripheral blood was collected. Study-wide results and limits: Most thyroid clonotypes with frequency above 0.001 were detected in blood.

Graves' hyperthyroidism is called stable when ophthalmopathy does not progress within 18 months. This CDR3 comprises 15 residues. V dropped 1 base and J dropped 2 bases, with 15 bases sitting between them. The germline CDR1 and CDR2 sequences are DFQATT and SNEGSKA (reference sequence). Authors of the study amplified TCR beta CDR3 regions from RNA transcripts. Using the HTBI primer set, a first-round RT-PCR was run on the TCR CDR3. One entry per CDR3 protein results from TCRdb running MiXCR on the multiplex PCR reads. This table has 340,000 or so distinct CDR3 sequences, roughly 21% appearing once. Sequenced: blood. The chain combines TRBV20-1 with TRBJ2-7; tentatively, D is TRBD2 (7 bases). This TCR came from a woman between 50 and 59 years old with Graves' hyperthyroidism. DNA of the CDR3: TGCAGTGCTAGAGCACCAATGCGGGGGCCCTACGAGCAGTACTTC. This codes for CSARAPMRGPYEQYF.